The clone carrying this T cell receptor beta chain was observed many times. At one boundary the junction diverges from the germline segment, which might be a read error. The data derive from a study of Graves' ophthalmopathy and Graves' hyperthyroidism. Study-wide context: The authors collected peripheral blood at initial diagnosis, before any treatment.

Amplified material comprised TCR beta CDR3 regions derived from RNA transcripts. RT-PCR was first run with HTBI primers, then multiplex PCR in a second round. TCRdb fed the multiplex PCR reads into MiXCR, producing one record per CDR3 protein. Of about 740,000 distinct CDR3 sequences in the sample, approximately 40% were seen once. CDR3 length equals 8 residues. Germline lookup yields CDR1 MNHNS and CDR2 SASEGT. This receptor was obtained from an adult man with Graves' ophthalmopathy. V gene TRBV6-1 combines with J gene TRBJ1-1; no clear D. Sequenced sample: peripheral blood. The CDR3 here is CASTEAFF. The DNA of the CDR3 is TGTGCCAGCACTGAAGCTTTCTTT.